Following are 6 T cell receptor beta chains from one sample sequenced in a study of T cell repertoires in cytomegalovirus infection (dated by TCRdb to 2018 to 2020). Sequencing was carried out with an Illumina HiSeq 1500. TCRdb trimmed the raw reads at Q25, called clones with MiXCR and kept productive beta chains. Each CDR3 protein appears once, grouped with its most common genes and DNA. The sample contains about 300,000 distinct CDR3 sequences, 20% to 30% of them found a single time. Together, the top ten hold approximately 15% of the sample. Sequencing was carried out using PBMCs. These receptors came from a human donor in good health (CMV status not recorded). Some clones in this sample may be carry-over from other donors' samples.

Only a few counts were recorded for this clonotype. The V gene is TRBV5-6, the J gene TRBJ2-1; D remains unclear. CDR1 and CDR2 (germline): SGHDT, YYEEEE. The CDR3 runs 14 residues. Trimming removed 3 bases from V and 8 bases from J, with 15 bases in between. CDR3 in amino acids: CASSSNPRADEQFF. CDR3 in DNA: TGTGCCAGCAGCTCGAACCCCAGAGCAGATGAGCAGTTCTTC.

In this sample, this clonotype turned up a few times. This chain uses TRBV18 with TRBJ2-7; TRBD2 might be the D (5 bases). CDR1 and CDR2 from the germline V gene are KGHSH and LQKENI. Between the trimmed V and J ends, which lost 0 bases and 3 bases, there was a span of 18 bases. There are 17 residues in the CDR3. The CDR3: CASSPPPGRTSGYEQYF. Here the CDR3 DNA reads TGTGCCAGCTCACCACCGCCCGGACGGACTTCGGGCTACGAGCAGTACTTC.

The chain joins TRBV20-1 to TRBJ2-7; a weak D match, TRBD2 (6 bases). The germline V and J ends were trimmed by 3 bases and 2 bases, with 17 bases remaining between them. Germline V gene sequence: CDR1 DFQATT, CDR2 SNEGSKA (reference sequence). The length of the CDR3 is 15 residues. DNA for the CDR3: TGCAGTGCTAGGAAACCCGGGACTTTACCCTACGAGCAGTACTTC. This sequence encodes CSARKPGTLPYEQYF.

This clonotype has only a few counts. This chain connects TRBV20-1 to TRBJ1-4; 7 bases map to TRBD1. Unmatched junction bases numbered 7, after V lost 5 bases and J lost 4 bases. This CDR3 contains 14 residues. Germline-derived CDR1 and CDR2 are DFQATT and SNEGSKA (reference sequence). The CDR3 region is CSAYKGQLNEKLFF. The CDR3, as DNA: TGCAGTGCTTATAAGGGACAGCTTAATGAAAAACTGTTTTTT.

The rearrangement links TRBV11-2 to TRBJ2-1, with D possibly being TRBD1 (6 bases). This CDR3 spans 15 amino acids. The germline CDR1 and CDR2 sequences are SGHAT and FQNNGV. The V end lost 5 bases, the J end lost 4 bases, and 15 bases lay between the germline ends. The CDR3 DNA reads TGTGCCAGCAGCGGAGCCGGGACAAAATACAATGAGCAGTTCTTC. Amino acids: CASSGAGTKYNEQFF.

The chain has TRBV28 and TRBJ2-2; D call uncertain. CDR3 length: 16 residues. V dropped 3 bases and J dropped 7 bases, with 18 bases sitting between them. Germline V lookup: CDR1 MDHEN, CDR2 SYDVKM. CDR3 coding DNA: TGTGCCAGCAGTTTGGCTGGACGCCCTAGTATCGGGGAGCTGTTTTTT. Its translation: CASSLAGRPSIGELFF. The full variable domain, its missing parts supplied by reference TRBV28 and TRBJ2-2, is DVKVTQSSRYLVKRTGEKVFLECVQDMDHENMFWYRQDPGLGLRLIYFSYDVKMKEKGDIPEGYSVSREKKERFSLILESASTNQTSMYLCASSLAGRPSIGELFFGEGSRLTVL.